This T cell receptor beta chain was captured by sequencing in a study of blood T cells in healthy people across ages (dated by TCRdb to about 2015). Notes on the research overall: In model experiments, template switching captured roughly one uniquely barcoded TCR beta cDNA molecule for every two T cells. For two donors (one aged 18 to 30 and one aged 80 or older), the study analyzed two additional independent replicas of 1 million unique cDNA reads from the same blood draw. To avoid experimental bias, donors of different ages were distributed randomly across sequencing lanes. Age-related changes in TCR beta repertoire diversity were measured in the study by deep sequencing normalized with unique cDNA molecular identifiers. The donors were divided into four age groups: young (average around 16 years), middle-aged (roughly 42), aged (about 56) and long-lived (about 79). The full study reports these points: Observed TCR beta diversity per million T cells fell roughly linearly with age, and a significant reduction was already apparent by age approximately 41. The percentage of naive T cells measured by flow cytometry correlated strongly with observed TCR beta diversity. Conclusive comparison of naive and antigen-experienced compartments was prevented by the profiling of bulk unsorted PBMCs. Compared with the aged group, the long-lived group had more naive CD4+ T cells, fewer expanded clones and increased TCR diversity, suggesting age selection. Total diversity estimates from one million sequenced T cells were considered lower bounds and underestimates. The CMV infection status of donors was not known, potentially confounding age-related changes in expanded clonotypes.

Relative to germline, V is missing 5 bases and J is missing 5 bases, with 7 bases of the junction outside any gene match. The CDR1 and CDR2 encoded by the germline V gene (reference sequence) are LNHDA and SQIVND. The CDR3 runs 14 amino acids, cysteine and phenylalanine included. Left in the record is the CDR3 DNA by itself, 42 bases read in frame from the first base. The donors were roughly 38 Caucasian individuals from Russia, aged roughly 6 to 90 years, who were systemically healthy. Each donor gave approximately 10 milliliters of peripheral blood, collected into EDTA-treated Vacutainer tubes. Ficoll-Paque density-gradient centrifugation was used to isolate PBMCs, with at least 6.5 million per sample. Trizol reagent was used to extract total RNA from PBMCs, with at least 5.5 micrograms per sample. For every donor, an aliquot of PBMCs went through flow cytometry to measure the percentages of naive CD45RAhigh/CD27high T cells.

The count of this clonotype is one. Its specific antigen is unknown. No per-base quality is available; no much larger clone lies one base away. One read alone lends weak support. Library preparation used 5' RACE. The data were produced on an Illumina HiSeq 2500. A second PCR of roughly 7 to 11 cycles was performed with a sample-barcoded 5' primer and a J-beta primer mix. A template-switch 5' adaptor carrying 12 random nucleotides introduced a unique molecular identifier onto each TCR beta cDNA molecule. Each sample yielded at least 3 million CDR3-containing paired-end reads. All of the RNA was converted into first-strand cDNA using the Mint cDNA synthesis kit, with a TRBC-specific oligonucleotide serving as the primer. After uracil-DNA glycosylase treatment, a first 18-cycle PCR used universal primers M1SS and BC2_uni_R on all cDNA. Turning to the authors' computational methods: For normalization, 1 million high-quality reads, each with a distinct molecular identifier, were randomly selected from each sample. Instead of being binned into consensus sequences, reads with shared molecular identifiers were discarded. MiTCR, run with a Q25 quality threshold and the strictest error-elimination algorithm, handled CDR3 identification, clonotype clustering and error correction. A nonparametric unseen species model with Euler transformation was used to estimate a lower bound on total TCR beta diversity. The public reads were quality trimmed at Q25 with fastp and then assembled into clones with MiXCR by TCRdb, keeping productive beta chains. Rows with a matching CDR3 protein are joined into one entry that keeps the most common DNA and genes. The V and J calls, along with clone size, are taken from TCRdb and not from the paper's own processing. The sample has hundreds of thousands of distinct CDR3 sequences on record, approximately 50% of them singletons. 25% to 35% of the sample rests with the top ten.

The source material was blood. Recombination connected TRBV19 to TRBJ1-1, and 8 junctional nucleotides match TRBD1. The receptor comes from a woman in her sixties in good health. The base sequence is TGTGCCAGTAGTGTGACAGGGGACGGGACTGAAGCTTTCTTT. Its translation is CASSVTGDGTEAFF.